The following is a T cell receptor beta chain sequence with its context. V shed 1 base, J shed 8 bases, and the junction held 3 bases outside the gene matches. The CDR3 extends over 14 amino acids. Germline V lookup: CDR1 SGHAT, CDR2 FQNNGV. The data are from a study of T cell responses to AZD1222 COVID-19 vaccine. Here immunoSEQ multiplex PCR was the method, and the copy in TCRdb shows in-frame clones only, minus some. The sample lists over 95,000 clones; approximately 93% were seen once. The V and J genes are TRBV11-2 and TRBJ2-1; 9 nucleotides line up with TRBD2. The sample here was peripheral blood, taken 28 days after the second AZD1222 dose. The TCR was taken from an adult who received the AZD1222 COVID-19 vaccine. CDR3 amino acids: CASSLVLAGYEQFF. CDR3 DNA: TGTGCCAGCAGCTTAGTCCTAGCGGGGTATGAGCAGTTCTTC.